The 6 T cell receptor beta chains in this list originate from one sample, sequenced in a study of cytomegalovirus exposure and HLA in healthy donors. PCR was performed using 60 Vbeta and 13 Jbeta primers. Using immunoSEQ multiplex PCR, the repertoire was profiled, and TCRdb retains in-frame clones only, with some absent. The table has 150,000 to 200,000 clones, around four fifths seen once; the top ten hold roughly 1.9%. Material: PBMCs. These receptors all come from a female donor in good health and CMV-seronegative.

The chain carries TRBV27 and TRBJ2-6, with D possibly matching TRBD2 (7 bases). V lost 0 bases and J 1 base, leaving 16 bases between the germline ends. Germline V gene lookup returns CDR1 MNHEY and CDR2 SMNVEV (reference sequence). The CDR3 loop spans 19 amino acids. CDR3 protein: CASSLSGGGLLSGANVLTF. The CDR3 bases are TGTGCCAGCAGTTTATCGGGAGGGGGGCTCTTGTCTGGGGCCAACGTCCTGACTTTC.

A remark on this clone: Germline and junction disagree at one end, which may indicate a read error. The chain joins TRBV5-1 to TRBJ2-6; possibly TRBD1 for D (5 bases). This CDR3 is built from 14 residues. Germline CDR1 reads SGHRS; CDR2 reads YFSETQ. CDR3 nucleotide sequence: TGCGCCAGCAGCGACAGCTCTGGGGCCAACGGCCTGACTTTC. It encodes CASSDSSGANGLTF.

This chain connects TRBV25-1 to TRBJ2-7, with TRBD1 identical over 8 bases. This CDR3 comprises 14 residues. CDR1 is MGHDK and CDR2 is SYGVNS in the germline V gene. With 8 bases clipped from V and 6 bases from J, the junction kept 12 bases outside the gene matches. CDR3 loop: CASSPGQGGVEQYF. CDR3 nucleotide sequence: TGTGCCAGCTCCCCAGGACAGGGAGGCGTCGAGCAGTACTTC.

This chain connects TRBV7-9 to TRBJ1-1; possibly TRBD1 for D (5 bases). The germline V gene encodes CDR1 SEHNR and CDR2 FQNEAQ (reference sequence). This CDR3 region has 14 residues. V dropped 5 bases and J dropped 1 base, with 11 bases sitting between them. The CDR3 region has the DNA TGTGCCAGCAGCCCCCGAGACAGGAACACTGAAGCTTTCTTT. Amino acid sequence: CASSPRDRNTEAFF.

This chain links TRBV7-2 with TRBJ2-7; 12 nucleotides line up with TRBD2. Germline assignment: CDR1 SGHTA and CDR2 FQGNSA. V trimming: 6 bases; J trimming: 3 bases; junction bases outside the gene matches: 6. This CDR3 spans 15 amino acids. The DNA for the CDR3 is TGTGCCAGCAGACACAAACTAGCGGGGGGCTACGAGCAGTACTTC. Translated, it gives CASRHKLAGGYEQYF. The full variable domain, rest sourced from reference TRBV7-2 and TRBJ2-7, is GAGVSQSPSNKVTEKGKDVELRCDPISGHTALYWYRQSLGQGLEFLIYFQGNSAPDKSGLPSDRFSAERTGGSVSTLTIQRTQQEDSAVYLCASRHKLAGGYEQYFGPGTRLTVT.

V is TRBV19 and J is TRBJ2-2, with 12 bases lining up with TRBD2. There are 15 residues in the CDR3. Germline lookup yields CDR1 LNHDA and CDR2 SQIVND (reference sequence). With V trimmed by 6 bases and J by 5 bases, 4 bases remained unmatched. The CDR3: CASSLGTSGTGELFF. In DNA, the CDR3 is TGTGCCAGTAGCCTAGGGACTAGCGGGACCGGGGAGCTGTTTTTT.